This T cell receptor beta chain is drawn from a study of blood T cell repertoires in COVID-19. The length of the CDR3 is 15 residues. Germline CDR1 and CDR2: GTSNPN and SVGIG (reference sequence). Unmatched junction bases numbered 4, after V lost 2 bases and J lost 1 base. The repertoire was sequenced with immunoSEQ multiplex PCR; TCRdb's copy has only in-frame clones and lacks some. The sample lists about 100,000 clones, 86% occurring once. Input material: PBMCs or T cells enriched from blood (not recorded which). The chain joins TRBV30 to TRBJ2-3; 9 bases map to TRBD2. This TCR was sampled from a woman aged 45-65 years who had recovered from COVID-19. The DNA of the CDR3 is TGTGCCTGGAGTCATAGCGGGGGTGGCACAGATACGCAGTATTTT. Encoded protein: CAWSHSGGGTDTQYF.